This TCR beta chain was captured in a study of cytomegalovirus exposure and HLA in healthy donors (TCRdb year 2017). Regarding the study in general: According to an earlier analysis of a few hundred of the donors, some 180 million T cells yielded some 110 million unique TCR beta sequences and about 300 Gb of sequence data. In addition to the first cohort of approximately 670 subjects, a separate validation cohort of around 110 different subjects was used. Every discovery cohort repertoire had been produced on one sequencing platform. The study combined high-throughput TCR immunosequencing, statistical association of individual TCRs with disease status, and machine learning to predict cytomegalovirus infection status. Genome-wide SNP genotypes for about 55% of the roughly 670 donors were used in a later genetic analysis, which treated that subset as a discovery cohort. The study aimed to test whether signatures of past pathogen exposure could be identified by cataloging public T cell receptors. Across 300 to 400 genotyped donors of the cohort, an average of approximately 240,000 unique TCR beta nucleotide sequences per donor were sequenced, and roughly a sixth of those sequences were non-productive. The number of donors typed differed by locus, with 629-630 for A, B, C, DRB1 and DQB1, 522 for DQA1, under 610 for DPA1, and around 430 for DPB1. An earlier analysis of 500 to 650 of the donors applied high-throughput TCR beta sequencing to assess whether each TCR beta V gene segment acted as functional or pseudogenic. Class I and class II HLA loci were covered by the typing at four-digit resolution. A later analysis re-examined previously published TCR beta repertoires from hundreds of donors and added high-resolution HLA genotyping to investigate patterns of TCR occurrence. About five DR-DQ haplotypes were treated as single units for association and clustering because of strong linkage in the cohort. Using immunosequencing, the study profiled T cell repertoires from 640 or so subjects and related those repertoires to cytomegalovirus serostatus. Donor age, sex, ethnicity and CMV serostatus were compiled alongside the repertoire data. Rather than drawing on any new phenotypic data, the later analysis identified candidate immune exposures from TCR beta sequences and the way those sequences occurred across donors. Among the approximately 420 genotyped donors, around 81% belonged to the genetic ancestry cluster associated with self-reported Caucasian donors. An early release that covered around 590 HLA-typed donors contained approximately 300 gigabases of sequencing data and tens of millions of unique TCR sequences.

Libraries were built with the immunoSEQ multiplex PCR assay. The multiplex PCR relied on a mix of 60 forward primers for TCR Vbeta segments and 13 reverse primers for TCR Jbeta segments. The CDR3 region of rearranged TCR beta genes was amplified from genomic DNA with a multiplex PCR assay. The amplified TCR beta libraries were sequenced on the Illumina HiSeq System as 87-base-pair reads. From the authors' description of their analysis: A later analysis counted about 80 million unique TCR beta chains across the 666 repertoires, and some 11 million of these chains were shared by at least two donors. A nearest-neighbor algorithm error-corrected the raw reads and collapsed the reads into unique sequences, merging closely related sequences to remove PCR and sequencing errors. Alignment of CDR3 sequences to IMGT reference sequences was used to assign V, D and J gene segments. Each retained sequence needed at least a six-nucleotide match to both a V gene segment and a J gene segment. Rearrangements were classified as productive when the CDR3 lacked stop codons and remained in frame with V and J, and all other rearrangements were classified as non-productive. Following IMGT convention, CDR3 was defined as the stretch from the second conserved V-encoded cysteine up to the conserved J-encoded phenylalanine. The earlier analysis of a few hundred of the donors excluded sequences that lacked an unambiguous match to a single V gene segment. In an earlier analysis of 450 to 750 of the donors, a V segment was called functional when productive rearrangements were above 56.7%, and segregating when the standard deviation between donors exceeded 5%. A statistical classification framework was built for diagnosing cytomegalovirus status from the catalog of TCR beta chain sequences. A later analysis assigned V and J genes by comparing TCR nucleotide sequences with IMGT/GENE-DB human TR gene sequences. Using the TCRdist pipeline, a later analysis assigned CDR3 sequences along with most-parsimonious VDJ recombination scenarios. In a later analysis, every TCR beta chain was defined by the combination of its CDR3 amino acid sequence and its V-gene family, and reads without a unique V-gene family were dropped. As a way to deal with suspected cross-contamination and a sequencing artifact, a later analysis dropped 450 to 600 nucleotide sequences that were highly shared and had low generation probability. A later analysis calculated a clonal expansion index for each public chain from normalized within-repertoire ranks of inferred template counts. In a later analysis, generation probabilities were computed using a VDJ recombination model fitted to out-of-frame rearrangements, and the results were checked against IGoR. Hypergeometric tests were used in a later analysis to score TCR-TCR, TCR-HLA and TCR-CMV co-occurrence, with a repertoire-size bias correction applied to the TCR pairs. False discovery rates were estimated in a later analysis by permuting HLA or CMV assignments 20 times. In a later analysis, co-occurring TCRs were grouped with DBSCAN, and TCRdist sequence similarity was added when clustering was performed within HLA-allele-positive subsets. For co-occurrence clustering, repertoires with fewer than 30,000 or more than 120,000 public chains were excluded, along with 5 or 6 repertoires with anomalous nucleotide sharing. Sourced from immuneACCESS, this table was stored by TCRdb with only in-frame sequences that have V and J called. A share of the clones is absent; for the studies checked, an unresolved V gene accounts for under half, and the remainder has no known explanation. That table furnishes V, J and clone size, whereas the DNA furnished D and trimming. The sample table records 65,000 to 75,000 clones; around 76% of these occur just once. In total, the top ten clones hold over 6% of the sample.

The cohort consisted of 600 to 700 healthy bone marrow donors. Cohort members were all nominally healthy when sampled, although unrecorded immune exposures were likely present. The donor tested CMV seronegative, placing the donor among the roughly 350 seronegative members of the cohort. A peripheral blood sample was collected from each donor, and TCR beta sequencing was performed on peripheral blood mononuclear cells. Genomic DNA was extracted from the blood cell samples with the Qiagen DNeasy Blood Extraction Kit. CDR1 and CDR2 (GTSNPN, SVGIG) derive from the germline V gene (reference sequence). At the junction V is shortened by 5 bases and J by 0 bases, with 8 bases in between. From the cysteine up to the phenylalanine, the CDR3 has a length of 13 residues. Just CDR3 DNA is preserved here, 39 bases in frame from base 1. What the study reported, not specific to this receptor: This cohort had only TCR beta chains sequenced, and the lack of alpha or paired-chain data limited which features could be detected. The presence/absence analyses assumed that sequencing depth was roughly uniform across donors, and that assumption may not be true. In a later genetic analysis, a missense DCLRE1C variant was associated with V-gene and J-gene trimming of TCR beta chains, and the association was replicated in an independent cohort. Across donors, most TCR sequences were observed very rarely, whereas some public TCRs were present in many individuals. Strong co-occurrence of HLA alleles, especially DR and DQ, made assigning TCR associations to individual alleles difficult. In both the original and validation cohorts, the classifier was reported to diagnose cytomegalovirus status with high specificity and sensitivity. In a later analysis, TCR association rates were found to vary across HLA loci, with the most associated TCRs seen for DRB1 alleles and the fewest for HLA-C alleles. A later analysis reported that several top co-occurrence clusters appeared linked to parvovirus B19, influenza, CMV and Epstein-Barr virus. A further reported finding was that TCR beta sequences accurately predicted the HLA-A and HLA-B alleles for most subjects in the first cohort. Some IMGT-functional V segments, including TRBV6-2 and TRBV6-3, could not be distinguished by the 87-base-pair reads and were therefore excluded. An earlier analysis of 587 of the donors showed that most TCR beta V segments appeared in productive rearrangements either about 87% or about 30% of the time, which broadly matched IMGT annotations. Correlated functional status among segregating V segments might be attributable to linkage disequilibrium, but an unknown experimental factor could not be ruled out. The authors suggested that the approach could potentially be extended to other disease states and immunological phenotypes. A cluster of highly shared sequence variants was judged likely to be a technical artifact of the sequencing pipeline. Immune exposure information for the cohort was limited to CMV serostatus. Because HLA typing was missing for some donors at each locus, association tests included only the typed subset. The study listed 150 to 200 TCR beta chains as associated with cytomegalovirus. A later analysis found that most CMV-associated TCR beta chains appeared HLA-restricted, with HLA associations seemingly driven largely by CMV exposure. In vitro tests confirmed that three of the cytomegalovirus-associated TCR beta chains recognize cytomegalovirus antigens. Because counts were too low, some 16 rarely observed V segments, including chromosome 9 orphons, were excluded from the earlier analysis of 500 to 700 of the donors. At a false discovery rate of 0.05, a later analysis linked fewer than 20,000 TCR beta sequences to specific HLA alleles. According to a later genetic analysis, donors in an Asian-associated ancestry cluster had fewer N-insertions in productive TCRs than the roughly 660-donor mean. In a later analysis, HLA-associated TCR beta chains showed more clonal expansion and lower generation probabilities than non-associated chains that were equally common.

On this clone: The antigen this receptor binds is unknown. No much larger clone exists at a distance of one base, and base qualities are not known.

Sequencing input: PBMCs. The sequence was obtained from a man aged 45 to 65 in good health and CMV-seronegative. The receptor chain draws on TRBV30 and TRBJ1-3, with the D gene uncertain. The bases read TGTGCCTGGCAAAGCGACTCTGGAAACACCATATATTTT. This yields the protein CAWQSDSGNTIYF.